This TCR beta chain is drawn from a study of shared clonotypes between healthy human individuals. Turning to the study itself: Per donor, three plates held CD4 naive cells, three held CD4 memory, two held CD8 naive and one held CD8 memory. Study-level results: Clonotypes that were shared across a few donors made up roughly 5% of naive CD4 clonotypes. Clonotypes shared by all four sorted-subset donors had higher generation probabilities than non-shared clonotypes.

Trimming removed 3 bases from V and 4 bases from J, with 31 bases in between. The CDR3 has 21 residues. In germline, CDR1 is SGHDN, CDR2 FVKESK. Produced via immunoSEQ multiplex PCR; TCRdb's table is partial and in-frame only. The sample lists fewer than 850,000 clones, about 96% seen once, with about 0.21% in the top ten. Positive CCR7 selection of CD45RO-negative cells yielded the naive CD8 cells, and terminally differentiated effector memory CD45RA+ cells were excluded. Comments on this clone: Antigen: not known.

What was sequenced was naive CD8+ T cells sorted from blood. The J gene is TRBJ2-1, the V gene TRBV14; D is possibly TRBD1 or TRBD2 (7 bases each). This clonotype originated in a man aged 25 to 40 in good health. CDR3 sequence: CASSQNAWGQRKLAFYNEQFF. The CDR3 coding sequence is TGTGCCAGCAGCCAGAATGCGTGGGGACAGCGTAAACTAGCGTTTTACAATGAGCAGTTCTTC.